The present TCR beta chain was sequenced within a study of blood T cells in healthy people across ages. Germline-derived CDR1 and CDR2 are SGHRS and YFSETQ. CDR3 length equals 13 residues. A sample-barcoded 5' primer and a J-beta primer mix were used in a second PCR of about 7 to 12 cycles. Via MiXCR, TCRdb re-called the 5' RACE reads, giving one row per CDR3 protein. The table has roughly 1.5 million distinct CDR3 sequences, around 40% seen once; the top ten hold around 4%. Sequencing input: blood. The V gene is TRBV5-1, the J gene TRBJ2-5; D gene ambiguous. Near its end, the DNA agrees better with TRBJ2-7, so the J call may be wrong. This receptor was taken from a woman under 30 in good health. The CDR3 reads CASSLDRTCEQYF. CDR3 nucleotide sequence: TGCGCCAGCAGCTTGGACAGAACCTGCGAGCAGTACTTC.